This T cell receptor (beta chain) was identified in a study of T cell responses to AZD1222 COVID-19 vaccine. V lost 2 bases and J 7 bases, leaving 12 bases between the germline ends. The CDR3 is made up of 14 amino acids. The V gene's germline CDR1 is SGHTA and CDR2 FQGNSA. In the case of this clone: Its antigen is as yet unknown.

Generated by immunoSEQ multiplex PCR, the TCRdb table keeps only in-frame clones and is missing some. Among around 140,000 clones listed, about nine tenths were seen once. Notes on the study in general: Baseline antibody screening turned up just six or seven seropositive AZD1222 recipients. Close to half of spike-specific TCRs reportedly recognize unmutated variant regions. The study found vaccine-associated CD4 TCRs spanning spike, dominant at 160-218 and 743-854. Without day 14 samples, only post-peak T cell repertoires were studied.

This sequence joins TRBV7-2 and TRBJ2-1; possibly TRBD1 for D (5 bases). Sequenced here: peripheral blood, sampled on day 0 of AZD1222 vaccination. The sequence was obtained from an adult in good health. The CDR3 sequence: CASSLFQGRNEQFF. CDR3 sequence (DNA): TGTGCCAGCAGCTTATTTCAGGGCAGGAATGAGCAGTTCTTC.